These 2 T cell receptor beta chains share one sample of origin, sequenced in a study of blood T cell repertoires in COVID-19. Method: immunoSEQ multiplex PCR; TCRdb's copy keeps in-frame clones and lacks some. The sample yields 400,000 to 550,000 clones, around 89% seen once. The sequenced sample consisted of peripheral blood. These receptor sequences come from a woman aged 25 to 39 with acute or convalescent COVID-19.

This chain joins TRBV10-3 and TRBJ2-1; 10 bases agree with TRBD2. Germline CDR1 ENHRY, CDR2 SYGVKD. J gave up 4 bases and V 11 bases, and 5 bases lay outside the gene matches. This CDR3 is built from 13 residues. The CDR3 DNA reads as TGTGCCGTCGCTAGCGGGAGTTACAATGAGCAGTTCTTC. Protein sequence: CAVASGSYNEQFF.

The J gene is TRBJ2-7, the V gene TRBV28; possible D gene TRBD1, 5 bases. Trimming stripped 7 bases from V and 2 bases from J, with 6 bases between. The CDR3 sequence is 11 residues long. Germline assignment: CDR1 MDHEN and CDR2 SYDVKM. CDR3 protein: CASIGAYEQYF. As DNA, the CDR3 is TGTGCCAGCATAGGGGCCTACGAGCAGTACTTC.